The sequence of this TCR beta chain was determined in a study of cytomegalovirus exposure and HLA in healthy donors. Comments on this clone: The antigen remains undetermined.

Trimming pared 4 bases from V and 5 bases from J, leaving 11 bases between. CDR3 length: 12 amino acids. In germline, CDR1 is GTSNPN, CDR2 SVGIG (reference sequence). Study-level points and caveats: It was in a later analysis that TCR association rates were seen to vary by HLA locus, highest for DRB1 and lowest for HLA-C. In a later analysis, the majority of CMV-associated beta chains seemingly showed HLA restriction. Associated with cytomegalovirus, according to the listing, were 150 to 200 TCR beta chains. A few chains linked to CMV were shown in vitro to be specific for CMV antigens.

PCR was performed using 60 Vbeta and 13 Jbeta primers. Profiled with immunoSEQ multiplex PCR; TCRdb holds only in-frame clones, not every one. This table holds about 270,000 clones, just over 70% found once. What was sequenced was PBMCs. This chain uses TRBV30 with TRBJ1-2; unclear D gene. The sequence came from a female donor in good health and CMV-seronegative. CDR3 DNA: TGTGCCTGGATCGATGGAGGGTATGGCTACACCTTC. It codes for CAWIDGGYGYTF.